These 10 T cell receptor beta chains originate from one sample sequenced in a study of T cell responses to AZD1222 COVID-19 vaccine. Generated by immunoSEQ multiplex PCR, the TCRdb table keeps only in-frame clones and is missing some. The sample lists roughly 100,000 clones; approximately 90% were seen once. Sequencing was performed on peripheral blood, taken on day 0 of AZD1222 vaccination. The receptor source for this set is an adult in good health.

The rearrangement joins TRBV25-1 to TRBJ2-1, with 7 bases identical to TRBD1. Germline CDR1 reads MGHDK; CDR2 reads SYGVNS. The CDR3 has 18 amino acids. The V gene end was trimmed by 0 bases and the J gene end by 0 bases; junction bases not matched to a gene: 8. The CDR3 DNA reads as TGTGCCAGCAGTGAATATGGGCAGGGACAGCGCTCCTACAATGAGCAGTTCTTC. The encoded protein is CASSEYGQGQRSYNEQFF.

This chain uses TRBV28 with TRBJ1-1; a possible D gene is TRBD1 (5 bases). Deletions cut 2 bases from V and 4 bases from J, with 11 bases between. The germline V gene encodes CDR1 MDHEN and CDR2 SYDVKM. This CDR3 spans 14 amino acids. CDR3 amino acids: CASSLIGGSTEAFF. DNA of the CDR3: TGTGCCAGCAGTTTAATCGGGGGTTCCACTGAAGCTTTCTTT.

The rearrangement uses TRBV28 and TRBJ2-7; D is undetermined. V gave up 6 bases and J gave up 7 bases, with 13 bases separating them. Germline CDR1 and CDR2: MDHEN and SYDVKM. This CDR3 has 12 amino acids. The CDR3 reads CASSPASWEQYF. Here the CDR3 DNA reads TGTGCCAGCAGCCCAGCGAGCTGGGAGCAGTACTTC.

This clone was counted between two and nine times. The chain carries TRBV7-6 and TRBJ2-2, with TRBD2 as a possible D gene (6 bases). The V and J ends lost 5 bases and 6 bases respectively, with 13 bases between them. This CDR3 region has 14 residues. From germline, CDR1 is SGHVS and CDR2 FNYEAQ. The CDR3 DNA reads as TGTGCCAGCAGCATGACCTCGGGGGCCGGGGAGCTGTTTTTT. Protein: CASSMTSGAGELFF. Full variable domain (outside the CDR3, taken from reference TRBV7-6 and TRBJ2-2): GAGVSQSPRYKVTKRGQDVALRCDPISGHVSLYWYRQALGQGPEFLTYFNYEAQQDKSGLPNDRFSAERPEGSISTLTIQRTEQRDSAMYRCASSMTSGAGELFFGEGSRLTVL.

The chain combines TRBV19 with TRBJ2-1; possibly TRBD1 for D (6 bases). The CDR3 totals 15 residues. Trimming pared 3 bases from V and 5 bases from J, leaving 14 bases between. Germline V gives CDR1 LNHDA, CDR2 SQIVND (reference sequence). The CDR3 here is CASSISRTANNEQFF. The DNA of the CDR3 is TGTGCCAGTAGTATCTCGAGGACAGCAAACAATGAGCAGTTCTTC. The variable domain in full, with the rest retrieved from reference TRBV19 and TRBJ2-1, is DGGITQSPKYLFRKEGQNVTLSCEQNLNHDAMYWYRQDPGQGLRLIYYSQIVNDFQKGDIAEGYSVSREKKESFPLTVTSAQKNPTAFYLCASSISRTANNEQFFGPGTRLTVL.

This chain links TRBV27 with TRBJ2-7; D remains unclear. The germline V and J ends were trimmed by 0 bases and 2 bases, with 5 bases remaining between them. Germline values: CDR1 MNHEY, CDR2 SMNVEV (reference sequence). CDR3 length equals 13 residues. For the CDR3, the DNA is TGTGCCAGCAGTTTATCGGCGGCCTACGAGCAGTACTTC. Its translation: CASSLSAAYEQYF.

This clone is a singleton in its sample. The chain has TRBV19 and TRBJ2-1, with D maybe TRBD2 (5 bases). V was pared by 9 bases and J by 5 bases, with 17 bases between. Germline values: CDR1 LNHDA, CDR2 SQIVND (reference sequence). The CDR3 length is 14 residues. The CDR3 coding sequence is TGTGCCAGCCCCAGGAGCGGCGAGAACAATGAGCAGTTCTTC. Translating it yields CASPRSGENNEQFF.

The chain has TRBV29-1 and TRBJ1-2, with D hard to call. This CDR3 is built from 13 residues. V gave up 0 bases and J gave up 7 bases, with 12 bases separating them. From germline, CDR1 is SQVTM and CDR2 ANQGSEA. CDR3 nucleotides: TGCAGCGTTGAAGACAGGTTAGGCCTTGGCTACACCTTC. Protein: CSVEDRLGLGYTF.

The V call is TRBV5-4, the J call TRBJ2-1, with D uncertain. V was trimmed by 2 bases and J by 3 bases, leaving 12 bases between them. This CDR3 spans 15 amino acids. The V gene's germline CDR1 is SGHNT and CDR2 YYREEE (reference sequence). The DNA of the CDR3 is TGTGCCAGCAGCTTACTGACGGTGGTCTACAATGAGCAGTTCTTC. This gives the protein CASSLLTVVYNEQFF.

V and J are TRBV5-1 and TRBJ2-4; 8 nucleotides match TRBD1. V was clipped by 3 bases and J by 6 bases; unmatched bases: 2. The CDR3 runs to 13 residues. CDR1 and CDR2 (germline): SGHRS, YFSETQ. CDR3 nucleotide sequence: TGCGCCAGCAGCTCCGGACAGGGAAACATTCAGTACTTC. Translated: CASSSGQGNIQYF.